These T cell receptor beta chains were read from a single sample in a study of blood T cell repertoires in COVID-19. TCRdb's copy holds only in-frame clones and misses some; the assay was immunoSEQ multiplex PCR. This sample has 150,000 to 200,000 clones, with around 81% found just once. Sequenced material: peripheral blood. Receptor source: a woman aged 80 or older with COVID-19, enrolled during active disease. CDR3s include the opening cysteine and the closing phenylalanine or tryptophan. D genes are given only for firm matches. Some rows have no size entry. The others give once, few or many, or a class for an expanded clone.

-,TRBJ1-3,-,TRBV7-9,CASSNRDLGNTIYF,TGTGCCAGCAGCAACAGGGATCTCGGAAACACCATATATTTT
-,TRBJ2-5,-,TRBV4-1,CASSQEGLGVADEETQYF,TGCGCCAGCAGCCAAGAGGGGTTAGGGGTAGCGGATGAAGAGACCCAGTACTTC
-,TRBJ1-2,-,TRBV18,CASSRPGHESGYTF,TGTGCCAGCTCACGACCGGGACATGAGAGCGGCTACACCTTC
-,TRBJ2-7,-,TRBV28,CASRQGTRTYEQYF,TGTGCCAGCAGACAGGGAACAAGGACCTACGAGCAGTACTTC
-,TRBJ1-1,-,TRBV5-1,CASSLGEDTEAFF,TGCGCCAGCAGCTTGGGTGAGGACACTGAAGCTTTCTTT
-,TRBJ1-3,-,TRBV5-4,CASSLSRDGNTIYF,TGTGCCAGCAGCTTAAGCAGGGATGGAAACACCATATATTTT
-,TRBJ2-4,-,TRBV7-9,CASSPDGGKNIQYF,TGTGCCAGCAGTCCCGACGGGGGCAAAAACATTCAGTACTTC
-,TRBJ1-5,-,TRBV21-1,CASTASGTGEEYSNQPQHF,TGTGCCAGCACCGCAAGCGGGACAGGGGAGGAATATAGCAATCAGCCCCAGCATTTT
-,TRBJ2-5,-,TRBV19,CASSISRGARETQYF,TGTGCCAGTAGTATTTCTCGGGGGGCCAGGGAGACCCAGTACTTC
TRBD2,TRBJ2-5,few,TRBV6-2/TRBV6-3,CASSLLGGAGETQYF,TGTGCCAGCAGTCTCCTCGGGGGGGCCGGCGAGACCCAGTACTTC
-,TRBJ1-2,-,TRBV6-1,CASSEQYYGYTF,TGTGCCAGCAGTGAACAGTACTATGGCTACACCTTC
-,TRBJ2-7,-,TRBV28,CASSLQTGTPYEQYF,TGTGCCAGCAGTTTACAGACAGGTACCCCCTACGAGCAGTACTTC
-,TRBJ2-2,once,TRBV5-1,CASSPLEAGGAGELFF,TGCGCCAGCAGCCCCCTAGAGGCCGGAGGGGCCGGGGAGCTGTTTTTT
-,TRBJ2-7,-,TRBV11-1,CASSLARTAGHEQYF,TGTGCCAGCAGCTTAGCCCGGACAGCCGGGCACGAGCAGTACTTC
-,TRBJ2-3,-,TRBV4-1,CASSQERFGDTQYF,TGCGCCAGCAGCCAAGAGAGGTTCGGTGATACGCAGTATTTT
-,TRBJ2-7,few,TRBV6-5,CASGAAYEQYF,TGTGCCAGCGGGGCAGCCTACGAGCAGTACTTC
TRBD1,TRBJ2-7,-,TRBV7-8,CASSLVWGQGVREQYF,TGTGCCAGCAGCTTAGTGTGGGGACAGGGGGTTCGCGAGCAGTACTTC
-,TRBJ2-1,-,TRBV2,CASRDRQPSYNEQFF,TGTGCCAGCAGGGATCGACAGCCTTCCTACAATGAGCAGTTCTTC
-,TRBJ2-1,-,TRBV7-7,CASSSDRGEQFF,TGTGCTAGCAGCTCCGACAGAGGTGAGCAGTTCTTC
-,TRBJ2-1,-,TRBV4-1,CASSQPYRGGEQFF,TGCGCCAGCAGCCAACCCTACAGGGGAGGCGAGCAGTTCTTC
-,TRBJ1-4,-,TRBV5-4,CASSPTGATNEKLFF,TGTGCCAGCAGCCCGACGGGAGCAACTAATGAAAAACTGTTTTTT
TRBD2,TRBJ2-1,-,TRBV2,CASSEARGTRLHNEQFF,TGTGCCAGCAGTGAAGCTAGAGGGACTAGACTTCACAATGAGCAGTTCTTC
-,TRBJ2-3,-,TRBV9,CASSVVSGGGTDTQYF,TGTGCCAGCAGCGTAGTTTCGGGCGGGGGCACAGATACGCAGTATTTT
TRBD1,TRBJ2-7,-,TRBV5-1,CASSSIPDRVEEQYF,TGCGCCAGCAGCTCGATACCTGACAGGGTGGAAGAGCAGTACTTC
-,TRBJ1-3,few,TRBV5-1,CASSLGWQGTGNTIYF,TGCGCCAGCAGCTTGGGGTGGCAGGGAACTGGAAACACCATATATTTT
TRBD1,TRBJ2-2,-,TRBV5-4,CASSPGTGITGELFF,TGTGCCAGCAGCCCCGGGACAGGGATAACCGGGGAGCTGTTTTTT
TRBD1,TRBJ1-3,-,TRBV9,CASSVGTGGNSGNTIYF,TGTGCCAGCAGCGTAGGGACAGGGGGAAATTCTGGAAACACCATATATTTT
-,TRBJ2-7,few,TRBV10-3,CAITTPGGQYF,TGTGCCATCACGACACCCGGTGGCCAGTACTTC
TRBD2,TRBJ2-3,-,TRBV9,CASSKDGGGASDTQYF,TGTGCCAGCAGCAAAGACGGCGGGGGGGCGTCAGATACGCAGTATTTT
-,TRBJ1-2,-,TRBV29-1,CSATGTGYTF,TGCAGCGCAACAGGGACCGGCTACACCTTC
-,TRBJ2-2,-,TRBV28,CASRASGSGELFF,TGTGCCAGCCGAGCCTCGGGGTCCGGGGAGCTGTTTTTT
TRBD1,TRBJ1-1,-,TRBV28,CASRSNRGLGNTEAFF,TGTGCCAGCAGAAGTAACAGGGGTTTGGGGAACACTGAAGCTTTCTTT
-,TRBJ2-1,-,TRBV15,CATRYAGGNEQFF,TGTGCCACCAGGTACGCAGGGGGGAATGAGCAGTTCTTC
-,TRBJ1-6,-,TRBV25-1,CASRVTGDSPLHF,TGTGCCAGCAGGGTAACGGGGGATTCACCCCTCCACTTT
-,TRBJ1-2,-,TRBV7-9,CASRIQAARGYTF,TGTGCCAGCAGGATACAGGCGGCTCGTGGCTACACCTTC
-,TRBJ1-1,-,TRBV2,CASSRARGGGHTEAFF,TGTGCCAGCAGCCGCGCTAGGGGGGGAGGTCACACTGAAGCTTTCTTT
-,TRBJ1-2,-,TRBV5-6,CASSPQGLYGYTF,TGTGCCAGCAGCCCGCAGGGGCTCTATGGCTACACCTTC
TRBD1,TRBJ2-5,-,TRBV5-1,CASSLWGTDSQETQYF,TGCGCCAGCAGCTTGTGGGGGACAGACTCCCAAGAGACCCAGTACTTC
-,TRBJ1-1,-,TRBV18,CASSPSAGRWTEAFF,TGTGCCAGCTCACCCTCAGCAGGGCGGTGGACTGAAGCTTTCTTT
-,TRBJ1-5,-,TRBV19,CASSIRRQPEHNQPQHF,TGTGCCAGTAGTATAAGGCGGCAGCCCGAACACAATCAGCCCCAGCATTTT
TRBD1,TRBJ1-4,-,TRBV30,CAWRPGQRNEKLFF,TGTGCCTGGAGGCCGGGACAGCGCAATGAAAAACTGTTTTTT
TRBD1,TRBJ2-7,-,TRBV4-3,CASSQDSRGHYEQYF,TGCGCCAGCAGCCAAGACTCCAGGGGGCATTACGAGCAGTACTTC
-,TRBJ1-6,-,TRBV19,CASSTGLGSPLHF,TGTGCCAGTAGTACAGGGTTAGGCTCACCCCTCCACTTT
-,TRBJ1-2,-,TRBV4-2,CASSQDGGDGYTF,TGTGCCAGCAGCCAAGATGGGGGGGATGGCTACACCTTC
-,TRBJ1-6,-,TRBV5-6,CASRLRRTNSPLHF,TGTGCCAGCAGACTCAGGAGGACGAATTCACCCCTCCACTTT
-,TRBJ1-2,-,TRBV10-3,CAISALGAYGYTF,TGTGCCATCAGTGCCTTGGGCGCCTATGGCTACACCTTC
TRBD1,TRBJ1-6,-,TRBV5-4,CASSLWTGGGSPLHF,TGTGCCAGCAGCTTATGGACAGGGGGTGGTTCACCCCTCCACTTT
-,TRBJ2-6,-,TRBV6-6,CASSLYSGANVLTF,TGTGCCAGCAGTCTCTACTCTGGGGCCAACGTCCTGACTTTC
-,TRBJ2-7,once,TRBV19,CASSIAPGASYEQYF,TGTGCCAGTAGTATAGCACCGGGAGCCTCCTACGAGCAGTACTTC
TRBD1,TRBJ1-2,-,TRBV3-1/TRBV3-2,CASSPPYPTGGDYGYTF,TGTGCCAGCAGCCCGCCCTACCCGACAGGGGGCGACTATGGCTACACCTTC
-,TRBJ2-2,-,TRBV7-6,CASSLPSANTGELFF,TGTGCCAGCAGCTTACCCAGCGCGAACACCGGGGAGCTGTTTTTT
TRBD2,TRBJ2-3,-,TRBV19,CASSIVEASGSWDTQYF,TGTGCCAGTAGTATTGTGGAGGCTAGCGGGAGTTGGGATACGCAGTATTTT
TRBD1,TRBJ1-6,-,TRBV5-5,CASSLAGQGDSPLHF,TGTGCCAGCAGCTTGGCGGGACAGGGGGACTCACCCCTCCACTTT
-,TRBJ1-1,-,TRBV5-1,CASSFSGSRGTEAFF,TGCGCCAGCAGCTTTTCGGGATCTCGGGGCACTGAAGCTTTCTTT
TRBD2,TRBJ2-1,-,TRBV5-4,CASSFGGGNSYNEQFF,TGTGCCAGCAGCTTTGGCGGGGGGAATTCCTACAATGAGCAGTTCTTC
-,TRBJ1-2,few,TRBV2,CASSALGDGYTF,TGTGCCAGCAGTGCTCTCGGGGATGGCTACACCTTC
TRBD1,TRBJ2-7,-,TRBV19,CASSMGTVYEQYF,TGTGCCAGTAGTATGGGGACAGTCTACGAGCAGTACTTC
TRBD2,TRBJ2-3,large,TRBV11-2,CASSLLAGVGDTQYF,TGTGCCAGCAGCTTACTAGCGGGAGTGGGAGATACGCAGTATTTT